This is a list of T cell receptor beta chains from one sample in a study of blood T cell repertoires in COVID-19. Assay: immunoSEQ multiplex PCR; the TCRdb copy retains only in-frame clones and omits some. Among 150,000 to 200,000 clones, nearly 90% were seen once, and the ten largest hold 1.5% to 2%. The specimen sequenced was peripheral blood. Receptor source: a young man who had recovered from COVID-19. CDR3s include the opening cysteine and the closing phenylalanine or tryptophan. D genes are given only for firm matches. Clone size is not always given. Where it is, it says once, few, many or a class for expanded clones.

cdr3_aa cdr3_nt d_call clone_size j_call v_call
CASSIGQTYNSPLHF TGTGCCAGCTCAATTGGACAGACCTATAATTCACCCCTCCACTTT - once TRBJ1-6 TRBV18
CASIPGLAGVADTQYF TGCGCCAGCATACCAGGGCTAGCGGGAGTGGCAGATACGCAGTATTTT TRBD2 many TRBJ2-3 TRBV4-1
CASSEGGSSYEQYF TGCGCCAGCAGTGAGGGCGGGAGCTCCTACGAGCAGTACTTC TRBD2 - TRBJ2-7 TRBV10-2
CASSNRGGNTEAFF TGTGCCAGTAGTAATCGGGGGGGGAACACTGAAGCTTTCTTT - - TRBJ1-1 TRBV19
CASSPRYSYEQYF TGTGCCAGCAGCCCCCGGTACTCCTACGAGCAGTACTTC - - TRBJ2-7 TRBV5-5
CASSQGQGIRQYF TGTGCCAGCAGTCAGGGACAGGGCATCCGGCAGTACTTC TRBD1 - TRBJ2-7 TRBV3-1/TRBV3-2
CSAPLGAQSPEAFF TGCAGCGCTCCCCTGGGGGCGCAGTCCCCTGAAGCTTTCTTT - - TRBJ1-1 TRBV29-1
CASSSGGYNEQFF TGTGCCAGTAGTTCTGGCGGGTACAATGAGCAGTTCTTC - - TRBJ2-1 TRBV19
CASTWTPGGTQYF TGTGCCAGCACATGGACACCGGGTGGGACCCAGTACTTC - once TRBJ2-5 TRBV28
CASSLTSEYNEQFF TGTGCCAGCAGTTTAACGAGCGAGTACAATGAGCAGTTCTTC - - TRBJ2-1 TRBV28
CASSQDAGGGTYEQYF TGTGCCAGCAGCCAAGACGCCGGGGGGGGTACTTACGAGCAGTACTTC TRBD2 - TRBJ2-7 TRBV4-2
CAWSGLEGQPQHF TGTGCCTGGAGTGGGCTGGAGGGTCAGCCCCAGCATTTT - - TRBJ1-5 TRBV30
CASSLPDRTHEQYF TGTGCCAGCAGTTTACCGGACAGGACCCACGAGCAGTACTTC TRBD1 - TRBJ2-7 TRBV27
CASRRGRAYEQYF TGTGCCAGCAGGCGGGGCAGGGCCTACGAGCAGTACTTC - - TRBJ2-7 TRBV27
CASSPDRSSGANVLTF TGTGCCAGCAGCCCGGATCGGAGCTCTGGGGCCAACGTCCTGACTTTC - few TRBJ2-6 TRBV5-4
CASSWTGPPYEQYF TGTGCCAGCAGTTGGACAGGGCCGCCTTACGAGCAGTACTTC TRBD1 - TRBJ2-7 TRBV6-2/TRBV6-3
CASSRQGDGNTIYF TGTGCCAGCAGCCGACAGGGGGATGGAAACACCATATATTTT TRBD1 - TRBJ1-3 TRBV7-9
CASSPGQGAAYEQYF TGCGCCAGCAGCCCGGGACAGGGGGCGGCATACGAGCAGTACTTC TRBD1 - TRBJ2-7 TRBV5-1
CARSFLGQGFTEAFF TGTGCCAGAAGCTTCTTAGGACAGGGATTCACTGAAGCTTTCTTT TRBD1 - TRBJ1-1 TRBV5-3
CASSFRERVSPLHF TGTGCCAGCAGCTTCCGGGAGAGGGTCTCACCCCTCCACTTT - - TRBJ1-6 TRBV11-2